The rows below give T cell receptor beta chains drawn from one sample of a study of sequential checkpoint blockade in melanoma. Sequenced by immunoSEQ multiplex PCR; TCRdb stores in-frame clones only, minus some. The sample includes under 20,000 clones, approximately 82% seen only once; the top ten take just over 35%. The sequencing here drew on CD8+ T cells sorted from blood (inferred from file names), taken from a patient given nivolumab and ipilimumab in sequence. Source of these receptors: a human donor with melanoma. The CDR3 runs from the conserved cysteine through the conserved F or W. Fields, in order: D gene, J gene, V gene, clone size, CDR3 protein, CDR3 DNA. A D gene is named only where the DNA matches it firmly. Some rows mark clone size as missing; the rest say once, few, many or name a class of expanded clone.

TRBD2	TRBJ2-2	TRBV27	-	CASSLASSSGYTGELFF	TGTGCCAGCAGTTTAGCGAGTTCTAGCGGATACACCGGGGAGCTGTTTTTT
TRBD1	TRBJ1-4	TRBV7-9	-	CASRQGGNEKLFF	TGTGCCAGCCGACAGGGGGGTAATGAAAAACTGTTTTTT
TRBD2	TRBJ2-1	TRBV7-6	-	CASSPGGNEQFF	TGTGCCAGCAGCCCGGGAGGCAATGAGCAGTTCTTC
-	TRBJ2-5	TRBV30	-	CAWSGWRAGGRRETQYF	TGTGCCTGGAGTGGGTGGAGGGCAGGGGGAAGGAGGGAGACCCAGTACTTC
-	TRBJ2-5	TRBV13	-	CASSPWGGGGQETQYF	TGTGCCAGCAGCCCCTGGGGGGGAGGGGGACAAGAGACCCAGTACTTC
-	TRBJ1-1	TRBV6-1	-	CASSSGPGAFF	TGTGCCAGCAGTTCGGGCCCGGGGGCTTTCTTT
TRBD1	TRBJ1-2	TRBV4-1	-	CASSQDPQGAVGYGYTF	TGCGCCAGCAGCCAAGATCCACAGGGGGCTGTTGGCTATGGCTACACCTTC
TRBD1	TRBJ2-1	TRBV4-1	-	CASSPGQGNEQFF	TGCGCCAGCAGCCCTGGACAGGGGAATGAGCAGTTCTTC
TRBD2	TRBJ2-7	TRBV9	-	CASGEGLSYEQYF	TGTGCCAGCGGGGAGGGCCTATCCTACGAGCAGTACTTC
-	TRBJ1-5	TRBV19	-	CASSPGRGQPQHF	TGTGCCAGTAGCCCTGGGCGGGGACAGCCCCAGCATTTT
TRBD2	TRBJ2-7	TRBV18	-	CASSNPGLAEPYEQYF	TGTGCCAGCTCAAACCCGGGACTAGCGGAGCCCTACGAGCAGTACTTC
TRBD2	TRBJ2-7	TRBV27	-	CASSLTSGRARAYEQYF	TGTGCCAGCAGTTTAACTAGCGGGAGGGCCAGGGCATACGAGCAGTACTTC
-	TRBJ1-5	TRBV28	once	CASSFLPGGEYQPQHF	TGTGCCAGCAGTTTTTTGCCGGGTGGGGAGTATCAGCCCCAGCATTTT
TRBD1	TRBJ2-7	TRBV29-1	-	CSVTTGNHEQYF	TGCAGCGTGACGACAGGGAACCACGAGCAGTACTTC
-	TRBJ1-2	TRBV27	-	CASSLSVQGISRGYTF	TGTGCCAGCAGTTTATCGGTACAGGGAATATCTAGAGGCTACACCTTC
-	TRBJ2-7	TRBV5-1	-	CASSLGQGGPLALNPSYEQYF	TGCGCCAGCAGCTTGGGTCAGGGTGGACCCCTCGCCCTCAATCCTTCCTACGAGCAGTACTTC
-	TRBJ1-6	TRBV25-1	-	CASSDGGSLNSPLHF	TGTGCCAGCAGTGATGGGGGGTCTCTTAATTCACCCCTCCACTTT
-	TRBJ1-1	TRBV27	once	CASSHGVNTEAFF	TGTGCCAGCAGCCACGGGGTAAACACTGAAGCTTTCTTT
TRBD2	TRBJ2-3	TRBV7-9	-	CAIRGGYF	TGTGCCATCCGGGGGGGGTATTTT
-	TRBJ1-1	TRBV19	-	CASSYRDLGTEAFF	TGTGCCAGTAGTTATCGGGATTTGGGCACTGAAGCTTTCTTT
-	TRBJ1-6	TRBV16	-	CASSQADLGGSPLHF	TGTGCCAGCAGCCAAGCGGACCTCGGGGGTTCACCCCTCCACTTT
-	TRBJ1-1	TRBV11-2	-	CASSLYPNTEAFF	TGTGCCAGCAGCTTATATCCGAACACTGAAGCTTTCTTT
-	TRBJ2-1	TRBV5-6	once	CASRTSTGNEQFF	TGTGCCAGCAGAACTTCTACGGGGAATGAGCAGTTCTTC
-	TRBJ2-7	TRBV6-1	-	CASSERGLYEQYF	TGTGCCAGCAGTGAAAGAGGTCTATACGAGCAGTACTTC
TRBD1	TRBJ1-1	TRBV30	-	CASQQGTNTEAFF	TGCGCATCGCAACAGGGGACGAACACTGAAGCTTTCTTT
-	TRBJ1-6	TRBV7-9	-	CASSLQGTESSYNSPLHF	TGTGCCAGCAGCTTACAGGGCACCGAGAGCTCCTATAATTCACCCCTCCACTTT
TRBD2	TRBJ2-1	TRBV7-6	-	CASSFLLAGGHNEQFF	TGTGCCAGCAGCTTTCTATTGGCGGGGGGACACAATGAGCAGTTCTTC
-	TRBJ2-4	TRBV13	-	CASSLGRVLAEAAKNIQYF	TGTGCCAGCAGCTTAGGGCGGGTCCTAGCCGAGGCAGCCAAAAACATTCAGTACTTC
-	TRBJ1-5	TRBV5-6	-	CASSWGGSLGNQPQHF	TGTGCCAGCAGCTGGGGCGGCAGCTTGGGCAATCAGCCCCAGCATTTT
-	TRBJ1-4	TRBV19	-	CASSLGARVIEKLFF	TGTGCCAGTAGTTTGGGGGCCAGGGTTATTGAAAAACTGTTTTTT
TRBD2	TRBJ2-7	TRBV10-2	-	CASSESGAGHYEQYF	TGCGCCAGCAGTGAGTCGGGAGCGGGGCACTACGAGCAGTACTTC
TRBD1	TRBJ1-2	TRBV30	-	CAWSERGLGSYTF	TGTGCCTGGAGCGAAAGGGGGCTCGGGAGCTACACCTTC
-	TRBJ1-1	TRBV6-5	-	CASSLNKESTEAFF	TGTGCCAGCAGTTTAAATAAAGAGAGCACTGAAGCTTTCTTT
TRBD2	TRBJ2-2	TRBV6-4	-	CASSRLAGDTGELFF	TGTGCCAGCAGCCGACTAGCGGGAGACACCGGGGAGCTGTTTTTT
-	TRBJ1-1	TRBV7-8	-	CASSLRLLGRMQDTEAFF	TGTGCCAGCAGCTTACGACTCCTGGGGCGGATGCAGGACACTGAAGCTTTCTTT
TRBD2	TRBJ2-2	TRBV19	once	CASSITSATGELFF	TGTGCCAGTAGTATAACTAGCGCAACCGGGGAGCTGTTTTTT
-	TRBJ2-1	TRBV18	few	CASSLSTGSSYNEQFF	TGTGCCAGCTCACTTTCTACAGGGAGCTCCTACAATGAGCAGTTCTTC
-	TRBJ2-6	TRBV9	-	CASTDSGANVLTF	TGTGCCAGCACAGACTCTGGGGCCAACGTCCTGACTTTC